This T cell receptor (beta chain) was found in a study of STAT5B mutations in CD4+ large granular lymphocyte leukemia. Findings of the study overall: Patient CD4-sorted repertoires stayed more clonal than healthy ones after leukemic-clone removal.

Generated by immunoSEQ multiplex PCR, the TCRdb table keeps only in-frame clones and is missing some. The sample holds some 34,000 clones; roughly 79% are singletons and the top ten take 4% to 4.5%. Comment on this clone: Its specificity is unknown.

The sample was CD4+ T cells from blood buffy coats. The receptor was isolated from a human donor in good health.

The CDR3 nucleotides are TGTGCCAGCAGTTCTGGGGGGGACTTCGACTCCTACGAGCAGTACTTC. Its protein is CASSSGGDFDSYEQYF. The rearrangement uses TRBV28 and TRBJ2-7; 7 nucleotides agree with TRBD2. V shed 4 bases and J 0 bases; nucleotides not matched to a gene: 9. CDR1 is MDHEN, CDR2 SYDVKM, per germline. The CDR3 has 16 amino acids.